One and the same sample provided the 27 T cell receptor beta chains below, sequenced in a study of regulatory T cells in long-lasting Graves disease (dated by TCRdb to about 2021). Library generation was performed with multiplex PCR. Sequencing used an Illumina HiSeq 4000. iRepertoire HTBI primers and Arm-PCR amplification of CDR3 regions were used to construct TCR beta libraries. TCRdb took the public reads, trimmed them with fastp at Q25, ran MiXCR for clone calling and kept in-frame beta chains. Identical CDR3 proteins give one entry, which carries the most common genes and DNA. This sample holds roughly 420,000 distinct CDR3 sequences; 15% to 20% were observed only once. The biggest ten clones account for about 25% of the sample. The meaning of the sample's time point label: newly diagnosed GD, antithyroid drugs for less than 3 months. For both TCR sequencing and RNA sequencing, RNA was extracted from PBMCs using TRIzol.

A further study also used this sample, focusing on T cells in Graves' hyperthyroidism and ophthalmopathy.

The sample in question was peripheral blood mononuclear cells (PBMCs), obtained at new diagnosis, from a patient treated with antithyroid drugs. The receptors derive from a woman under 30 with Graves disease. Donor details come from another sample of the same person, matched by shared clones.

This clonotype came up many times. CDR3 loop: CASSPFAGATYEQYF. Written as DNA, the CDR3 is TGTGCCAGCAGTCCCTTTGCAGGGGCCACCTACGAGCAGTACTTC. J is TRBJ2-7 and V is TRBV6-1; D may be TRBD1 (6 bases). The CDR3 has 15 amino acids. CDR1 is MNHNS and CDR2 is SASEGT in the germline V gene. Trimming took 5 bases from V and 2 from J, leaving 16 bases between them.

The CDR3 protein is CATSRDSGGSVDEQFF. The DNA for the CDR3 is TGTGCCACCAGCAGAGATAGCGGGGGCAGTGTCGATGAGCAGTTCTTC. The chain couples TRBV15 to TRBJ2-1; 9 positions match TRBD2. The V and J ends lost 0 bases and 8 bases, in that order; junction bases with no gene match: 8. Germline V gene data show CDR1 as LNHNV and CDR2 as YYDKDF (reference sequence). CDR3 length: 16 residues. The full variable domain, completed using reference TRBV15 and TRBJ2-1, is DAMVIQNPRYQVTQFGKPVTLSCSQTLNHNVMYWYQQKSSQAPKLLFHYYDKDFNNEADTPDNFQSRRPNTSFCFLDIRSPGLGDTAMYLCATSRDSGGSVDEQFFGPGTRLTVL.

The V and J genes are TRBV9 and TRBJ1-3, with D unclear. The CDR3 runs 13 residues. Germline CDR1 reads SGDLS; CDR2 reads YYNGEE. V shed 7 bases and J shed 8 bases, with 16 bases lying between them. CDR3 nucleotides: TGTGCCAGCGGCGCCCCGGCGGCCGACACCATATATTTT. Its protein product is CASGAPAADTIYF.

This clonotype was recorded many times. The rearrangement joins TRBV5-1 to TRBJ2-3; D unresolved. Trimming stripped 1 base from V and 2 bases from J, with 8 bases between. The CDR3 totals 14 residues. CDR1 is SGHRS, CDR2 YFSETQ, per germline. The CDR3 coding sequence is TGCGCCAGCAGCTTGTGGGAATCCACAGATACGCAGTATTTT. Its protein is CASSLWESTDTQYF.

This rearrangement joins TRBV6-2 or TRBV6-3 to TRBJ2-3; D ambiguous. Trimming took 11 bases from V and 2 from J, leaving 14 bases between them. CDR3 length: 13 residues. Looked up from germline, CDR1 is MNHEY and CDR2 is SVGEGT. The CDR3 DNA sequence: TGTGCCGGATCTCCGACGTACACAGATACGCAGTATTTT. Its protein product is CAGSPTYTDTQYF.

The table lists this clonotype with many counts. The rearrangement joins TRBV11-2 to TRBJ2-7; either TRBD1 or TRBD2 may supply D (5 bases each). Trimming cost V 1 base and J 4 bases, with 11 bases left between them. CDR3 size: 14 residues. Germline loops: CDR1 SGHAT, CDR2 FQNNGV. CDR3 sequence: CASSLVPGSYEQYF. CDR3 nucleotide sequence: TGTGCCAGCAGCTTAGTACCAGGGAGTTACGAGCAGTACTTC.

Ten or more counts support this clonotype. This CDR3 is CASSPPPGTSDGNEQFF. The CDR3 region has the DNA TGTGCCAGCAGCCCTCCCCCTGGGACTAGCGATGGCAATGAGCAGTTCTTC. V is TRBV3-1 and J is TRBJ2-1, with TRBD2 identical over 10 bases. V dropped 4 bases and J dropped 6; count of bases not matched to a gene: 12. CDR1 and CDR2 (germline): LGHDT, YNNKEL (reference sequence). The CDR3 is made up of 17 amino acids.

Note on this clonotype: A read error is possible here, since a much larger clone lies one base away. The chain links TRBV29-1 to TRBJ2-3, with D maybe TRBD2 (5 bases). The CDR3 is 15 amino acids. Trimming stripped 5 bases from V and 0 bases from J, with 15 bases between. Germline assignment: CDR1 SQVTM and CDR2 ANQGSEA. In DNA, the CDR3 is TGCAGCGTTCGGCAGGAGGCAGTTAGCACAGATACGCAGTATTTT. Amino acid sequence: CSVRQEAVSTDTQYF.

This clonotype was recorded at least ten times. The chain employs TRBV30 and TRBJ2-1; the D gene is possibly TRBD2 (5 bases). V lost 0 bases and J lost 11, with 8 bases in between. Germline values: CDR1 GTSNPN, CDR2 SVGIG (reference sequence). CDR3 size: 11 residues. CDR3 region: CAWSVSGQQFF. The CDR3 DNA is TGTGCCTGGAGTGTCAGCGGACAGCAGTTCTTC.

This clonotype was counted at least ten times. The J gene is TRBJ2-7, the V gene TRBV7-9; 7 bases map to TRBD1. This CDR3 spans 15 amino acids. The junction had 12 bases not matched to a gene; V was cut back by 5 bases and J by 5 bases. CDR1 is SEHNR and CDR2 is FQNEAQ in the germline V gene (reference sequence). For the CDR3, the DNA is TGTGCCAGCAGCGACCGGGACAGAGATCTCGACGAGCAGTACTTC. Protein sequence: CASSDRDRDLDEQYF.

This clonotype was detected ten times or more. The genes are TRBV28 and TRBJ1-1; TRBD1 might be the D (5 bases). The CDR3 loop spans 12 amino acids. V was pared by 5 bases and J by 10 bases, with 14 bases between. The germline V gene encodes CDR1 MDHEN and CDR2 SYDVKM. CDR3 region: CASSLPRDGAFF. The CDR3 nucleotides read TGTGCCAGCAGTCTGCCCCGGGACGGAGCTTTCTTT.

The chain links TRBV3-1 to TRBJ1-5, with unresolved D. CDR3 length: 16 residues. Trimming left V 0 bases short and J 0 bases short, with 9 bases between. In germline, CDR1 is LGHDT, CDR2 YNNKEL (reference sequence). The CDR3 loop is CASSQDHQYSNQPQHF. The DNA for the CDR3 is TGTGCCAGCAGCCAAGATCATCAGTATAGCAATCAGCCCCAGCATTTT.

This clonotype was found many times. CDR3 in amino acids: CASSQEVHSTSTDTQYF. As DNA, the CDR3 is TGTGCCAGCAGCCAAGAAGTCCACTCCACTAGCACAGATACGCAGTATTTT. The chain uses TRBV3-1 and TRBJ2-3, with D unresolved. This CDR3 is built from 17 residues. V dropped 0 bases and J dropped 0 bases, with 13 bases sitting between them. The germline CDR1 and CDR2 sequences are LGHDT and YNNKEL (reference sequence).

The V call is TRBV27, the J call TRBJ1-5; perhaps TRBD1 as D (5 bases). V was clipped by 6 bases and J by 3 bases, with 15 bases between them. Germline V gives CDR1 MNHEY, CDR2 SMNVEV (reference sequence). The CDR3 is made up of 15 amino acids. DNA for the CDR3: TGTGCCAGCAGGAAAGGGTGGGGGAACAATCAGCCCCAGCATTTT. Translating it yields CASRKGWGNNQPQHF.

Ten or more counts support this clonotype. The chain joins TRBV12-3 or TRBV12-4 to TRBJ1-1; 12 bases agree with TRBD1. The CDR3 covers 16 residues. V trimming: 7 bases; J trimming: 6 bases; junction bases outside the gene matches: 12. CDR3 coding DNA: TGTGCCAGCATTGGGACAGGGGGCAGCTTTCACGCTGAAGCTTTCTTT. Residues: CASIGTGGSFHAEAFF.

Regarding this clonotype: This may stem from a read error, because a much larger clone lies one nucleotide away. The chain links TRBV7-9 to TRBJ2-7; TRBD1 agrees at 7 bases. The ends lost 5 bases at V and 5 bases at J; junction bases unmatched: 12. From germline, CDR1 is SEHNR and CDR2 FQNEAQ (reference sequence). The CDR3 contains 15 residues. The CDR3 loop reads CASSPGGPALDEQYF. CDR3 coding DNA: TGTGCCAGCAGCCCAGGGGGACCAGCGTTGGACGAGCAGTACTTC.

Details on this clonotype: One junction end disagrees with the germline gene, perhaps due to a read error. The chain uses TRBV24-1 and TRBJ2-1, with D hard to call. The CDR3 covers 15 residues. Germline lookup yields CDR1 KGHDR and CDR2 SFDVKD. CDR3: CATSDVRQTKNEQFF. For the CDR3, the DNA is TGTGCCACCAGTGATGTACGGCAGACGAAGAATGAGCAATTCTTC.

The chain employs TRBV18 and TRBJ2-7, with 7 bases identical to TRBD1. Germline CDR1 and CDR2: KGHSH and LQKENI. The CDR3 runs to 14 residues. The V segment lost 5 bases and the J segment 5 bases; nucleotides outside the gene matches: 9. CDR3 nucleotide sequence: TGTGCCAGCTCAGAAACCGGGACAGTCGACGAGCAGTACTTC. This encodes CASSETGTVDEQYF.

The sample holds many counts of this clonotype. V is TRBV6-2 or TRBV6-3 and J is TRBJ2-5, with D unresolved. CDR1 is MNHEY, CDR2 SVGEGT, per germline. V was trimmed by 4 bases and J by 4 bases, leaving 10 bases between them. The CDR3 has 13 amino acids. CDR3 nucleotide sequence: TGTGCCAGCAGTTGGGATTCTGTAGAGACCCAGTACTTC. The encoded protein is CASSWDSVETQYF.

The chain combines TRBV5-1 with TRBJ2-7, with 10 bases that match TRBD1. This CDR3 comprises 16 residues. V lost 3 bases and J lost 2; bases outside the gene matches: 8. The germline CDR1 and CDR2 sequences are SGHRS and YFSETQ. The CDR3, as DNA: TGCGCCAGCAGCTGGCGGGGACAGGGGAAGACCTACGAGCAGTACTTC. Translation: CASSWRGQGKTYEQYF.

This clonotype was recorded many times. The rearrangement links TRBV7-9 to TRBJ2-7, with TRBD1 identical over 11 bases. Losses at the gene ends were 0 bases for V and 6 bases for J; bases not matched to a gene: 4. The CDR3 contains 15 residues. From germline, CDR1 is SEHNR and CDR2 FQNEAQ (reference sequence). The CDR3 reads CASSLAGTGGSEQYF. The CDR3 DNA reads TGTGCCAGCAGCTTAGCCGGGACAGGGGGTAGCGAGCAGTACTTC. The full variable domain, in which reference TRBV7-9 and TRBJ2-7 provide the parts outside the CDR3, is DTGVSQNPRHKITKRGQNVTFRCDPISEHNRLYWYRQTLGQGPEFLTYFQNEAQLEKSRLLSDRFSAERPKGSFSTLEIQRTEQGDSAMYLCASSLAGTGGSEQYFGPGTRLTVT.

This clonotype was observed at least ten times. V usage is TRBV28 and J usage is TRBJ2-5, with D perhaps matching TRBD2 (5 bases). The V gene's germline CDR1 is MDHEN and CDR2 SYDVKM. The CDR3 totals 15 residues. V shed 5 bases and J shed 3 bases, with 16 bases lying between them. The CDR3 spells CASSPGGAVEETQYF. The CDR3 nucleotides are TGTGCCAGCAGTCCCGGAGGAGCAGTCGAAGAGACCCAGTACTTC.

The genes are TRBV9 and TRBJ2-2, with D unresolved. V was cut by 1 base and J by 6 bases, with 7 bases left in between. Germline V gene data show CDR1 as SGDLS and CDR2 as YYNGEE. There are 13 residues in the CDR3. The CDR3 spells CASSVSQAGELFF. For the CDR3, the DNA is TGTGCCAGCAGCGTATCCCAAGCCGGGGAGCTGTTTTTT.

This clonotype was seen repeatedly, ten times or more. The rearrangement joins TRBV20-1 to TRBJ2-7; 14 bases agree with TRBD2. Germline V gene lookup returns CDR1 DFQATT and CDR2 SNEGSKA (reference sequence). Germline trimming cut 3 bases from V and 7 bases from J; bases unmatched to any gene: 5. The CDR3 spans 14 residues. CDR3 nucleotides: TGCAGTGCTAGGACTAGCGGGAGGGCGGGGGAGCAGTACTTC. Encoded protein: CSARTSGRAGEQYF.

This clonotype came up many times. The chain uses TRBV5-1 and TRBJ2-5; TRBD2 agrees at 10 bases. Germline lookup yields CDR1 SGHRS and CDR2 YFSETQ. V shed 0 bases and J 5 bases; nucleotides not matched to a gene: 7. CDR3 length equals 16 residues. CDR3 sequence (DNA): TGCGCCAGCAGCTTGGCCGGGGCTAGCGGGAGTGAGACCCAGTACTTC. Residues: CASSLAGASGSETQYF.

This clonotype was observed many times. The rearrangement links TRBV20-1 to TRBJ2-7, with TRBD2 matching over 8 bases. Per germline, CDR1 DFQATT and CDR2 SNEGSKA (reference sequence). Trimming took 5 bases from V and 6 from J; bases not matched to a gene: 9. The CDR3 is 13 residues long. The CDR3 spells CSAPGLGLREQYF. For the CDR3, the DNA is TGCAGTGCTCCGGGACTAGGTCTCCGCGAGCAGTACTTC.

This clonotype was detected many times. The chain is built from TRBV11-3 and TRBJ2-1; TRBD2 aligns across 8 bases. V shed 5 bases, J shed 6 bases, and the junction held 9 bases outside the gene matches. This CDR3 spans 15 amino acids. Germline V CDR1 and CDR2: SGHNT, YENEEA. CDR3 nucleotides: TGTGCCAGCAGCCCCCAAGCGGGAGTCGGCAATGAGCAGTTCTTC. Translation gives CASSPQAGVGNEQFF.